These T cell receptor beta chains were read from a single sample in a study of cytomegalovirus exposure and HLA in healthy donors. The method was immunoSEQ multiplex PCR; TCRdb's version includes in-frame clones alone and lacks a portion of them. The table has more than 95,000 clones, roughly 85% seen once; the top ten hold 5.8%. The specimen was PBMCs. The receptors here all came from a man in his fifties or sixties in good health and CMV-seropositive. Each CDR3 is given with its conserved first and last residue. The order of the fields is D gene, V gene, clone size, J gene, CDR3 length, CDR3 DNA, CDR3 protein. D genes are given only for firm matches. Only some rows state a clone size, as once, few, many or a class for expanded clones.

D: .; V: TRBV14; size: .; J: TRBJ1-1; length: 15; DNA: TGTGCCAGCAGCCCCTACAGGGCCAGGGTCACTGAAGCTTTCTTT; CDR3: CASSPYRARVTEAFF
D: .; V: TRBV19; size: .; J: TRBJ1-4; length: 13; DNA: TGTGCCAGTAGTATGCGAAGAAATGAAAAACTGTTTTTT; CDR3: CASSMRRNEKLFF
D: .; V: TRBV28; size: .; J: TRBJ1-5; length: 14; DNA: TGTGCCAACTCGGACGGTACCCCGGGGCAGCCCCAGCATTTT; CDR3: CANSDGTPGQPQHF
D: .; V: TRBV28; size: .; J: TRBJ1-2; length: 11; DNA: TGTGCCAGCAGTTTAAGCCTCGGCTACACCTTC; CDR3: CASSLSLGYTF
D: TRBD1; V: TRBV27; size: .; J: TRBJ2-7; length: 15; DNA: TGTGCCAGCAGTTCAACTCGGACAGGGGACTACGAGCAGTACTTC; CDR3: CASSSTRTGDYEQYF
D: .; V: TRBV11-2; size: .; J: TRBJ2-6; length: 17; DNA: TGTGCCAGCAGCCTCGACAGGACCTCTTCTGGGGCCAACGTCCTGACTTTC; CDR3: CASSLDRTSSGANVLTF
D: .; V: TRBV6-1; size: .; J: TRBJ2-5; length: 14; DNA: TGTGCCAGCAGTGAGGTTGCGGAAGCTTGGACCCAGTACTTC; CDR3: CASSEVAEAWTQYF
D: .; V: TRBV9; size: .; J: TRBJ1-4; length: 15; DNA: TGTGCCAGCAGCGTAGGAGCTGCAACTAATGAAAAACTGTTTTTT; CDR3: CASSVGAATNEKLFF
D: .; V: TRBV4-1; size: few; J: TRBJ1-6; length: 17; DNA: TGCGCCAGCAGCCAAGAGGGGGGGCCCTTCTATAATTCACCCCTCCACTTT; CDR3: CASSQEGGPFYNSPLHF
D: .; V: TRBV7-8; size: .; J: TRBJ2-5; length: 12; DNA: TGTGCCAGCAGCTTAGGTCTAGAGACCCAGTACTTC; CDR3: CASSLGLETQYF
D: .; V: TRBV5-3; size: .; J: TRBJ2-7; length: 15; DNA: TGTGCCAGAAGCCCTCGAGGAGGGGAAACCTACGAGCAGTACTTC; CDR3: CARSPRGGETYEQYF
D: .; V: TRBV4-3; size: .; J: TRBJ2-1; length: 16; DNA: TGCGCCAGCAGCCAAGTTGTGGAGGAGCTCTACAATGAGCAGTTCTTC; CDR3: CASSQVVEELYNEQFF
D: TRBD1; V: TRBV6-6; size: .; J: TRBJ2-7; length: 13; DNA: TGTGCCAGCGCCGAAGGGGGCCGGAACGAGCAGTACTTC; CDR3: CASAEGGRNEQYF
D: TRBD1; V: TRBV28; size: .; J: TRBJ2-7; length: 16; DNA: TGTGCCAGCAGTGCTCCGGGACAGGGGGCGCCGGGCGAGCAGTACTTC; CDR3: CASSAPGQGAPGEQYF
D: TRBD1; V: TRBV7-9; size: .; J: TRBJ2-2; length: 16; DNA: TGTGCCAGCAGCATCCCGGGACAGATGAACACCGGGGAGCTGTTTTTT; CDR3: CASSIPGQMNTGELFF
D: .; V: TRBV19; size: .; J: TRBJ1-2; length: 14; DNA: TGTGCCAGTAGTCGCGCAGGGATTGGCTATGGCTACACCTTC; CDR3: CASSRAGIGYGYTF
D: .; V: TRBV7-2; size: .; J: TRBJ2-3; length: 12; DNA: TGTGCCAGCAGCTTAGGACTCAATACGCAGTATTTT; CDR3: CASSLGLNTQYF
D: TRBD2; V: TRBV10-2; size: few; J: TRBJ2-6; length: 16; DNA: TGCGCCAGCAGTGAAGCGGGGGGCTCTGGGGCCAACGTCCTGACTTTC; CDR3: CASSEAGGSGANVLTF
D: .; V: TRBV5-6; size: .; J: TRBJ2-1; length: 17; DNA: TGTGCCAGCAAGAGGGGGGGGCGTTTTACCCCCTCCAATGAGCAGTTCTTC; CDR3: CASKRGGRFTPSNEQFF
D: TRBD1; V: TRBV10-2; size: .; J: TRBJ2-1; length: 14; DNA: TGCGCCAGCACTCCGGGACAGGGGTTGCATGAGCAGTTCTTC; CDR3: CASTPGQGLHEQFF
D: TRBD2; V: TRBV5-1; size: .; J: TRBJ2-1; length: 14; DNA: TGCGCCAGCAGCTCCGCGAGCGGGGCCAATGAGCAGTTCTTC; CDR3: CASSSASGANEQFF
D: TRBD2; V: TRBV4-2; size: .; J: TRBJ2-5; length: 16; DNA: TGTGCCAGCAGCCAAGGCCTAGCGGGGGACCAAGAGACCCAGTACTTC; CDR3: CASSQGLAGDQETQYF
D: .; V: TRBV30; size: .; J: TRBJ1-2; length: 13; DNA: TGTGCCTGCGACCAAAAACGGGTATATGGCTACACCTTC; CDR3: CACDQKRVYGYTF
D: TRBD1; V: TRBV6-6; size: once; J: TRBJ1-4; length: 15; DNA: TGTGCCAGCAGATGGGACAGGGGCTTTAATGAAAAACTGTTTTTT; CDR3: CASRWDRGFNEKLFF
D: TRBD1; V: TRBV19; size: .; J: TRBJ1-1; length: 15; DNA: TGTGCCAGTAGTACGGGGACAGGGCCGAACACTGAAGCTTTCTTT; CDR3: CASSTGTGPNTEAFF
D: .; V: TRBV6-5; size: .; J: TRBJ1-5; length: 13; DNA: TGTGCCAGCAGTTCCTCCGGGAATCAGCCCCAGCATTTT; CDR3: CASSSSGNQPQHF
D: TRBD2; V: TRBV9; size: .; J: TRBJ2-1; length: 14; DNA: TGTGCCAGCAGCTCCGGACTAGCGGGGGAAGAGCAGTTCTTC; CDR3: CASSSGLAGEEQFF
D: .; V: TRBV10-2; size: .; J: TRBJ2-6; length: 16; DNA: TGCGCCAGCAGTACATCCTCAGGGGCGGGGGCCAACGTCCTGACTTTC; CDR3: CASSTSSGAGANVLTF
D: .; V: TRBV6-5; size: few; J: TRBJ2-7; length: 13; DNA: TGTGCCAGCAGTTACGATGAGGTCCACGAGCAGTACTTC; CDR3: CASSYDEVHEQYF
D: TRBD2; V: TRBV19; size: few; J: TRBJ2-5; length: 16; DNA: TGTGCCAGTAGTATAGTGTCTAGCGGGGGCCAAGAGACCCAGTACTTC; CDR3: CASSIVSSGGQETQYF
D: TRBD1; V: TRBV6-5; size: .; J: TRBJ2-3; length: 13; DNA: TGTGCCAGCGTCGACAGGGGGGCAGATACGCAGTATTTT; CDR3: CASVDRGADTQYF
D: TRBD1; V: TRBV7-6; size: .; J: TRBJ1-3; length: 18; DNA: TGTGCCAGCAGCTTAGCGACAGGGGGCCATAGCTCTGGAAACACCATATATTTT; CDR3: CASSLATGGHSSGNTIYF
D: TRBD1; V: TRBV6-1; size: .; J: TRBJ2-7; length: 15; DNA: TGTGCCAGCACCAAACCAGGGGGCTCGGCGTACGAGCAGTACTTC; CDR3: CASTKPGGSAYEQYF
D: TRBD1; V: TRBV5-6; size: .; J: TRBJ2-3; length: 17; DNA: TGTGCCAGCAGCTTGGTGAAGGACAGGGACCGCACAGATACGCAGTATTTT; CDR3: CASSLVKDRDRTDTQYF
D: .; V: TRBV19; size: few; J: TRBJ1-1; length: 14; DNA: TGTGCCAGTAGTGTCCGAGCTCCAGGGGCTGAAGCTTTCTTT; CDR3: CASSVRAPGAEAFF
D: TRBD1; V: TRBV5-1; size: .; J: TRBJ1-3; length: 14; DNA: TGCGCCAGCAGCCGGGACAGGGCCTCAAGCACCATATATTTT; CDR3: CASSRDRASSTIYF
D: .; V: TRBV7-2; size: .; J: TRBJ1-6; length: 12; DNA: TGTGCCAGCAGCTTAGGGCATTCACCCCTCCACTTT; CDR3: CASSLGHSPLHF
D: .; V: TRBV18; size: .; J: TRBJ1-5; length: 15; DNA: TGTGCCAGCTCACCACCGGGGGGGGACAATCAGCCCCAGCATTTT; CDR3: CASSPPGGDNQPQHF
D: TRBD2; V: TRBV7-9; size: .; J: TRBJ2-1; length: 18; DNA: TGTGCCAGCAGCACCAGCGGTGCTAGCGGACACTCCTACAATGAGCAGTTCTTC; CDR3: CASSTSGASGHSYNEQFF
D: TRBD1; V: TRBV5-1; size: .; J: TRBJ1-2; length: 14; DNA: TGCGCCAGCAGCTTAAGACAGGGGAACTATGGCTACACCTTC; CDR3: CASSLRQGNYGYTF
D: TRBD2; V: TRBV2; size: .; J: TRBJ2-5; length: 12; DNA: TGTGCCAGCAGTGGCGGGGGAGAGACCCAGTACTTC; CDR3: CASSGGGETQYF
D: .; V: TRBV2; size: .; J: TRBJ1-3; length: 14; DNA: TGTGCCAGCCGGGCAGGGGAGACAGGAAACACCATATATTTT; CDR3: CASRAGETGNTIYF
D: .; V: TRBV12-5; size: once; J: TRBJ2-3; length: 15; DNA: TGTGCTAGTGGTTTTAGCGCAGCTAGCACAGATACGCAGTATTTT; CDR3: CASGFSAASTDTQYF
D: TRBD1; V: TRBV2; size: .; J: TRBJ2-2; length: 14; DNA: TGTGCCAGCAGACAGGGGGTGAACACCGGGGAGCTGTTTTTT; CDR3: CASRQGVNTGELFF
D: .; V: TRBV10-2; size: .; J: TRBJ2-7; length: 15; DNA: TGCGCCAGCAGTCAGGGGGGACAGAAGGACAACGAGCAGTACTTC; CDR3: CASSQGGQKDNEQYF
D: TRBD2; V: TRBV6-6; size: few; J: TRBJ2-7; length: 14; DNA: TGTGCCAGCAGTACCACTAGCGGGGGGACCGAGCAGTACTTC; CDR3: CASSTTSGGTEQYF
D: .; V: TRBV10-1; size: few; J: TRBJ1-1; length: 13; DNA: TGCGCCAGCAGTGTTACTCCCGTCACTGAAGCTTTCTTT; CDR3: CASSVTPVTEAFF
D: .; V: TRBV4-1; size: medium-sized; J: TRBJ1-5; length: 16; DNA: TGCGCCAGCAGCCAAACAGGGATCCTTAGCAATCAGCCCCAGCATTTT; CDR3: CASSQTGILSNQPQHF
D: TRBD1; V: TRBV27; size: .; J: TRBJ2-1; length: 15; DNA: TGTGCCAGCAGTTTACGGACAGGCTACTACAATGAGCAGTTCTTC; CDR3: CASSLRTGYYNEQFF
D: .; V: TRBV28; size: few; J: TRBJ1-4; length: 17; DNA: TGTGCCAGCAGTTCCTTCGGGAGGGGAGAGGACGGTGAAAAACTGTTTTTT; CDR3: CASSSFGRGEDGEKLFF
D: .; V: TRBV10-3; size: .; J: TRBJ1-1; length: 15; DNA: TGTGCCATCAGTGACAATACAGGGATAAACACTGAAGCTTTCTTT; CDR3: CAISDNTGINTEAFF
D: TRBD1; V: TRBV6-6; size: .; J: TRBJ2-1; length: 13; DNA: TGTGCCAGCAGTTACCCTGGGACAGGGAAGCAGTTCTTC; CDR3: CASSYPGTGKQFF
D: TRBD1; V: TRBV19; size: .; J: TRBJ2-2; length: 14; DNA: TGTGCCAGTAGTAGACAGGGGGCATCCGGGGAGCTGTTTTTT; CDR3: CASSRQGASGELFF
D: .; V: TRBV28; size: .; J: TRBJ2-7; length: 15; DNA: TGTGCCAGCAGTCTACAGGGTTTTTATCTCTACGAGCAGTACTTC; CDR3: CASSLQGFYLYEQYF